This TCR beta chain was captured by sequencing in a study of T cells after yellow fever vaccination. Study outcomes and limitations: One caveat is that FACS-sorted repertoires could contain abundant clonotypes contaminating from the bulk population. The secondary T-cell response peaked on day 5, not day 15, but was weaker. Post-booster reappearance was seen for most primary-vaccination clones (about 95% CD4, 88% CD8).

By 5'RACE template switching, TCR cDNA was produced, with a universal primer site and UMIs added in the process. Each CDR3 protein is one row after TCRdb ran MiXCR on the 5' RACE reads. The sample yields under 150,000 distinct CDR3 sequences, 7% to 9% seen once. Comment on this clonotype: Its target is unknown. Just one base apart from a much larger clone, this may be a read error.

Per the germline V gene, CDR1 is MGHDK and CDR2 is SYGVNS. The CDR3 length is 15 residues. Trimming at V came to 4 bases and at J to 0 bases, leaving 6 bases not matched to a gene. The genes are TRBV25-1 and TRBJ2-7; 7 bases are shared with TRBD1. This specimen consisted of CD4+ T cells sorted from PBMCs, obtained 5 days after the yellow fever booster vaccination. This TCR derives from a man aged 25 to 45 who received the YFV17D yellow fever vaccine. The CDR3, as DNA: TGTGCCAGCAGTGGCGACAGGGTCAGCTCCTACGAGCAGTACTTC. The encoded protein is CASSGDRVSSYEQYF.